What follows describes a single T cell receptor (beta chain). The target antigen is unknown. This sample stems from a study of OX40 agonist ivuxolimab in advanced cancers. Using immunoSEQ multiplex PCR, the repertoire was profiled, and TCRdb retains in-frame clones only, with some absent. The sample holds 55,000 to 90,000 clones, 82% seen once. Whole-study results and caveats: More expanded clones were found, on average, in CD8+ than in CD4+ T cells. CD4+ and CD8+ blood T cells expanded clonally by week 6 at 0.1 to 3.0 mg/kg.

Looked up from germline, CDR1 is SGHRS and CDR2 is YFSETQ. Trimming stripped 0 bases from V and 4 bases from J, with 11 bases between. The CDR3 consists of 15 residues. Sequenced here: CD4+ or CD8+ T cells sorted from blood, sampled in a trial of the OX40 agonist ivuxolimab. This receptor was identified in an adult with an advanced solid tumor such as melanoma, head and neck, liver or kidney cancer. The V and J genes are TRBV5-1 and TRBJ1-5, with D unresolved. CDR3 DNA: TGCGCCAGCAGCTTGGTAGGCCAGGATAATCAGCCCCAGCATTTT. This sequence encodes CASSLVGQDNQPQHF.